This record covers a single T cell receptor (beta chain). TCRdb keeps only in-frame clones here, not all; method: immunoSEQ multiplex PCR. The sample holds 130,000 to 150,000 clones, around 90% seen once. The entry originates in a study of control samples from healthy donors and cancer patients. The germline V gene has CDR1 LGHDT and CDR2 YNNKEL (reference sequence). V shed 6 bases, J shed 2 bases, and the junction held 9 bases outside the gene matches. The CDR3 has 15 residues. The TCR comes from a man aged 25 to 45 in good health. Sequenced material: blood. The chain recombines TRBV3-1 (or the pseudogene TRBV3-2) with TRBJ1-2, with 7 bases that match TRBD1. CDR3 in DNA: TGTGCCAGCAGTCGACTTTGGGACAGCAACTATGGCTACACCTTC. Protein sequence: CASSRLWDSNYGYTF.